The 8 T cell receptor beta chains below were found in one sample sequenced in a study of shared clonotypes between healthy human individuals. The table came from immunoSEQ multiplex PCR; TCRdb's copy has only in-frame clones and leaves some out. Of about 710,000 clones listed, around 77% are singletons. Specimen: memory CD4+ T cells sorted from blood. Subset described: CD45RA-negative fraction. The receptor source for this set is a woman aged 30 to 39 in good health.

The chain is built from TRBV11-2 and TRBJ2-7; 7 bases agree with TRBD2. CDR3 size: 13 residues. V shed 0 bases and J 7 bases; nucleotides not matched to a gene: 3. Germline V gene data show CDR1 as SGHAT and CDR2 as FQNNGV. For the CDR3, the DNA is TGTGCCAGCAGCTTAGAAAGGACTAGTGAGCAGTACTTC. Residues: CASSLERTSEQYF.

Points on this clone: This likely reflects a read error, since a far larger clone is one base away. Other DNA variants within this sample encode the same CDR3. The genes are TRBV7-9 and TRBJ2-1, with D unresolved. V lost 2 bases and J lost 5, with 7 bases in between. Germline V CDR1 and CDR2: SEHNR, FQNEAQ (reference sequence). The CDR3 totals 13 residues. In DNA form, the CDR3 reads TGTGCCAGCAGCTTACGGACCGACAATGAGCAGTTCTTC. Amino acids: CASSLRTDNEQFF.

The chain employs TRBV4-2 and TRBJ2-6; 8 positions match TRBD2. V shed 3 bases, J shed 4 bases, and the junction held 11 bases outside the gene matches. This CDR3 spans 18 amino acids. Germline values: CDR1 LGHNA, CDR2 YNFKEQ. CDR3 sequence reads: CASSQLVSGNAGANVLTF. The CDR3 nucleotides read TGTGCCAGCAGCCAGTTGGTTAGCGGGAACGCGGGGGCCAACGTCCTGACTTTC.

This chain links TRBV19 with TRBJ1-3; no clear D gene. Trimming took off 3 bases at V and 4 bases at J, with 4 bases between the two ends. CDR3 length equals 12 residues. Germline CDR1 LNHDA, CDR2 SQIVND (reference sequence). The CDR3 here is CASSMVGNTIYF. The CDR3 DNA follows: TGTGCCAGTAGTATGGTCGGAAACACCATATATTTT.

The J gene is TRBJ2-3, the V gene TRBV27, with TRBD1 identical over 7 bases. The CDR3 is made up of 17 amino acids. V was pared by 2 bases and J by 0 bases, with 8 bases of the junction left unmatched. Germline-derived CDR1 and CDR2 are MNHEY and SMNVEV (reference sequence). CDR3 residues: CASSLRGGGWSTDTQYF. For the CDR3, the DNA is TGTGCCAGCAGTTTAAGAGGGGGCGGGTGGAGCACAGATACGCAGTATTTT.

CDR3 bases: TGTGCCAGCGGCAGGGACTTGGCCTACGAGCAGTACTTC. Amino acid sequence: CASGRDLAYEQYF. This rearrangement joins TRBV7-2 to TRBJ2-7, with D tentatively TRBD2 (6 bases). Trimming left V 8 bases short and J 2 bases short, with 13 bases between. Germline CDR1 SGHTA, CDR2 FQGNSA. The CDR3 runs to 13 residues. Full variable domain (rest looked up from reference TRBV7-2 and TRBJ2-7): GAGVSQSPSNKVTEKGKDVELRCDPISGHTALYWYRQSLGQGLEFLIYFQGNSAPDKSGLPSDRFSAERTGGSVSTLTIQRTQQEDSAVYLCASGRDLAYEQYFGPGTRLTVT.

The rearrangement uses TRBV29-1 and TRBJ2-2, with D hard to call. Germline V lookup: CDR1 SQVTM, CDR2 ANQGSEA. V was shortened by 7 bases and J by 7 bases, with 13 bases between the two germline ends. The CDR3 contains 12 residues. The CDR3 sequence is CSESSQIGELFF. CDR3 bases: TGCAGCGAAAGTAGTCAGATCGGGGAGCTGTTTTTT.

The V and J genes are TRBV10-3 and TRBJ1-1, with D maybe TRBD1 (5 bases). There are 17 residues in the CDR3. Germline CDR1 and CDR2: ENHRY and SYGVKD. The V and J ends lost 3 bases and 0 bases respectively, with 17 bases between them. CDR3 loop: CAISDRRSGRMNTEAFF. The CDR3 nucleotides are TGTGCCATCAGTGATAGGAGGTCAGGGAGAATGAACACTGAAGCTTTCTTT.